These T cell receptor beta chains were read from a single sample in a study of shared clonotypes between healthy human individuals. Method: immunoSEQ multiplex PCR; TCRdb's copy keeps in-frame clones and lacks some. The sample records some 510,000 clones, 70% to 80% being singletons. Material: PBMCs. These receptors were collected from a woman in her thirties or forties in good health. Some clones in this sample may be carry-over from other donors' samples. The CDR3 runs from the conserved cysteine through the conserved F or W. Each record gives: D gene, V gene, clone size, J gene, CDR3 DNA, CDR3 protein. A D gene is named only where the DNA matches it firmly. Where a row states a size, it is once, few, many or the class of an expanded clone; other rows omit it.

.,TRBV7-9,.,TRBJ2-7,TGTGCCAGCAGCCTAACAGGGTCCCCGCTCTACGAGCAGTACTTC,CASSLTGSPLYEQYF
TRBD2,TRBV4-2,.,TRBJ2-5,TGTGCCAGCAGCCAAGGGCTCACTAGCGGGAGTGGGGAGACCCAGTACTTC,CASSQGLTSGSGETQYF
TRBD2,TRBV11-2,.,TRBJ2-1,TGTGCCAGCAACCTCTTGGGACTAGCGGGAGTTAATGAGCAGTTCTTC,CASNLLGLAGVNEQFF
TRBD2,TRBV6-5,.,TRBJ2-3,TGTGCCAGCGGATCAGCTAGCGGGAGCACAGATACGCAGTATTTT,CASGSASGSTDTQYF
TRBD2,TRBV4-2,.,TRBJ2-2,TGTGCCAGCAGCCAAGGGGTCTCCGGGAGGGCCGCCGGGGAGCTGTTTTTT,CASSQGVSGRAAGELFF
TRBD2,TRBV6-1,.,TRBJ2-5,TGTGCCAGCAGTGCGGGACTAGGCAAAGAGACCCAGTACTTC,CASSAGLGKETQYF
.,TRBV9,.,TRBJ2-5,TGTGCCAGCAGCGTAGCGGCAGGGTTAGAGACCCAGTACTTC,CASSVAAGLETQYF
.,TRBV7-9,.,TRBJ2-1,TGTGCCAGCAGCTTAGGCGGGACTGGAACCTACAATGAGCAGTTCTTC,CASSLGGTGTYNEQFF
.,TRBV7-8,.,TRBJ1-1,TGTGCCAGCAGCCCAAGCTGGGGTATGGACACTGAAGCTTTCTTT,CASSPSWGMDTEAFF
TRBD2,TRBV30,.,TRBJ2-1,TGTGCCTGGTCCCCATCGGGGGGGAGGTTAAATGAGCAGTTCTTC,CAWSPSGGRLNEQFF
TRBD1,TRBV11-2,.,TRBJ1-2,TGTGCCAGCAGTTCTGACAGGGGATATGGCTACACCTTC,CASSSDRGYGYTF
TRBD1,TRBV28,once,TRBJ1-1,TGTGCCAGCAGTTTCCTAGGGGGCGGGACTGAAGCTTTCTTT,CASSFLGGGTEAFF
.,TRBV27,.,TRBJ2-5,TGTGCCAGCAGTTTATTGAGGGAGCGGGACCAAGAGACCCAGTACTTC,CASSLLRERDQETQYF